The next 21 T cell receptor beta chains were all read from a single sample in a study of blood T cell repertoires in COVID-19. Libraries were prepared by immunoSEQ multiplex PCR; TCRdb keeps only in-frame clonotypes and omits some of them. Here the sample spans about 310,000 clones, about 90% being singletons. The sample was PBMCs or T cells enriched from blood (not recorded which). These receptors came from a woman in her late teens or twenties with acute COVID-19.

V and J are TRBV5-6 and TRBJ2-1; 8 bases are shared with TRBD2. In germline, CDR1 is SGHDT, CDR2 YYEEEE. V trimming: 2 bases; J trimming: 4 bases; junction bases outside the gene matches: 2. The CDR3 runs 14 residues. The CDR3 DNA sequence: TGTGCCAGCAGCTTTACTAGCGGATACAATGAGCAGTTCTTC. Its protein product is CASSFTSGYNEQFF.

The V call is TRBV7-9, the J call TRBJ1-3; weak D call: TRBD1 (6 bases). CDR1 and CDR2 from the germline V gene are SEHNR and FQNEAQ (reference sequence). The length of the CDR3 is 19 residues. V was clipped by 3 bases and J by 0 bases, with 21 bases between them. CDR3 in DNA: TGTGCCAGCAGCTTCCCGAGGGGGAGGGGCCCTAGCTCTGGAAACACCATATATTTT. Amino acid sequence: CASSFPRGRGPSSGNTIYF.

The rearrangement uses TRBV5-1 and TRBJ2-7; TRBD2 matches 12 bases. CDR1 and CDR2 (germline): SGHRS, YFSETQ. Trimming took 0 bases from V and 5 from J; bases not matched to a gene: 3. The CDR3 runs 15 residues. Here the CDR3 reads CASSLGLAGVNEQYF. The CDR3 DNA reads as TGCGCCAGCAGCTTGGGACTAGCGGGAGTGAACGAGCAGTACTTC.

A single count supports this clone. The chain uses TRBV5-1 and TRBJ2-2; 11 positions match TRBD2. Germline V gene lookup returns CDR1 SGHRS and CDR2 YFSETQ. The CDR3 is made up of 16 amino acids. The V and J ends lost 4 bases and 5 bases, in that order; junction bases with no gene match: 7. CDR3 in amino acids: CASSISTSGATGELFF. CDR3 nucleotides: TGCGCCAGCAGCATCTCGACTAGCGGGGCAACCGGGGAGCTGTTTTTT.

This chain joins TRBV18 and TRBJ2-1; the D gene is possibly TRBD2 (5 bases). CDR1 and CDR2 from the germline V gene are KGHSH and LQKENI. V dropped 0 bases and J dropped 5 bases, with 14 bases sitting between them. This CDR3 spans 16 amino acids. CDR3: CASSPPGQSSNNEQFF. The CDR3 DNA reads TGTGCCAGCTCACCACCGGGCCAGTCTAGCAACAATGAGCAGTTCTTC.

This chain joins TRBV5-4 and TRBJ2-1, with TRBD2 matching 8 bases. Germline-derived CDR1 and CDR2 are SGHNT and YYREEE (reference sequence). The CDR3 is 14 residues long. V gave up 7 bases and J gave up 3 bases; unmatched junction bases: 6. The CDR3: CASPHGGVYNEQFF. CDR3 nucleotide sequence: TGTGCCAGCCCCCACGGGGGGGTCTACAATGAGCAGTTCTTC.

This chain's CDR3 is CASSLGAGGPTDTQYF. The CDR3 nucleotides read TGCGCCAGCAGCTTGGGGGCGGGAGGGCCCACAGATACGCAGTATTTT. The J gene is TRBJ2-3, the V gene TRBV5-1, with 9 bases lining up with TRBD2. Germline V gene data show CDR1 as SGHRS and CDR2 as YFSETQ. With 0 bases clipped from V and 2 bases from J, the junction kept 4 bases outside the gene matches. The CDR3 loop spans 16 amino acids.

This chain joins TRBV18 and TRBJ2-7; D gene unclear. V was clipped by 3 bases and J by 3 bases, with 12 bases between them. From germline, CDR1 is KGHSH and CDR2 LQKENI. The CDR3 loop spans 14 amino acids. The CDR3 nucleotides read TGTGCCAGCTCACCGCCCGATGGCAGCTACGAGCAGTACTTC. It encodes CASSPPDGSYEQYF.

The chain carries TRBV7-6 and TRBJ1-3; D is unclear. The length of the CDR3 is 15 residues. Trimming took 2 bases from V and 0 from J, leaving 8 bases between them. The germline V gene has CDR1 SGHVS and CDR2 FNYEAQ. The CDR3 is CASSLFPSSGNTIYF. CDR3 nucleotide sequence: TGTGCCAGCAGCTTATTCCCGAGCTCTGGAAACACCATATATTTT.

Notes on this clone: The sample holds other DNA sequences that translate to the same CDR3. The chain employs TRBV19 and TRBJ1-5, with 7 bases lining up with TRBD1. The length of the CDR3 is 13 residues. The J segment lost 6 bases and the V segment lost 5 bases, leaving 4 bases of the junction unmatched. Germline loops: CDR1 LNHDA, CDR2 SQIVND (reference sequence). The CDR3 region is CASSSDRVQPQHF. The CDR3 bases are TGTGCCAGTAGTTCCGACAGGGTTCAGCCCCAGCATTTT.

J is TRBJ2-7 and V is TRBV6-4, with D perhaps TRBD2 (6 bases). Germline CDR1 MRHNA, CDR2 SNTAGT. V was trimmed by 3 bases and J by 0 bases, leaving 15 bases between them. The CDR3 is made up of 16 amino acids. CDR3 residues: CASSEEGTGSSYEQYF. The DNA of the CDR3 is TGTGCCAGCAGTGAGGAGGGAACCGGCAGCTCCTACGAGCAGTACTTC.

The rearrangement joins TRBV11-3 to TRBJ2-3, with TRBD2 identical over 12 bases. The length of the CDR3 is 17 residues. Germline V gene sequence: CDR1 SGHNT, CDR2 YENEEA. V shed 4 bases and J 1 base; nucleotides not matched to a gene: 6. The CDR3: CASSSRLAGDGTDTQYF. The CDR3 DNA reads as TGTGCCAGCAGCTCCCGACTAGCGGGAGACGGCACAGATACGCAGTATTTT.

The chain recombines TRBV9 with TRBJ2-2, with 10 bases matching TRBD2. Trimming at V came to 0 bases and at J to 6 bases, leaving 5 bases not matched to a gene. Germline CDR1 and CDR2: SGDLS and YYNGEE. CDR3 size: 16 residues. The CDR3 DNA reads as TGTGCCAGCAGCGTAGCTAAGCGGGAGGGCCCCGGGGAGCTGTTTTTT. Protein product: CASSVAKREGPGELFF.

This clone was counted once. The V and J genes are TRBV28 and TRBJ2-7; D is ambiguous. The V gene lost 6 bases and the J gene lost 2 bases, with 8 bases spanning the gap. Per germline, CDR1 MDHEN and CDR2 SYDVKM. The CDR3 extends over 12 amino acids. The CDR3 nucleotides read TGTGCCAGCAGCCCAGTGACCTACGAGCAGTACTTC. Translation: CASSPVTYEQYF.

This clone has just a few counts. The chain employs TRBV4-2 and TRBJ1-1, with 7 bases that match TRBD1. V was clipped by 1 base and J by 4 bases; unmatched bases: 12. This CDR3 has 17 amino acids. Per the germline V gene, CDR1 is LGHNA and CDR2 is YNFKEQ. The CDR3 spells CASSQASTGTAPTEAFF. CDR3 nucleotides: TGTGCCAGCAGCCAAGCCTCAACCGGGACAGCCCCCACTGAAGCTTTCTTT.

The chain has TRBV9 and TRBJ2-2; D may be TRBD1 (5 bases). Germline CDR1 is SGDLS and CDR2 is YYNGEE. Between the trimmed V and J ends, which lost 4 bases and 3 bases, there was a span of 16 bases. The CDR3 has 16 amino acids. The chain's CDR3 is CASSSGRTTYTGELFF. CDR3 in DNA: TGTGCCAGCAGCTCAGGAAGGACAACTTACACCGGGGAGCTGTTTTTT.

The chain carries TRBV6-5 and TRBJ1-2, with 9 bases identical to TRBD1. V shed 6 bases, J shed 7 bases, and the junction held 6 bases outside the gene matches. Germline V gene lookup returns CDR1 MNHEY and CDR2 SVGAGI. This CDR3 is 13 amino acids long. CDR3 protein: CASSRTGAAGYTF. CDR3 nucleotide sequence: TGTGCCAGCAGCAGGACAGGGGCGGCTGGCTACACCTTC.

The gene calls are TRBV29-1 and TRBJ1-2, with a tentative D call TRBD1 (6 bases). Germline CDR1 and CDR2: SQVTM and ANQGSEA. This CDR3 region has 14 residues. V dropped 6 bases and J dropped 8 bases, with 22 bases sitting between them. CDR3: CSVQSLDSWGGYTF. The CDR3 DNA is TGCAGCGTACAGTCTCTGGACAGTTGGGGCGGCTACACCTTC. The variable domain in full, with the rest retrieved from reference TRBV29-1 and TRBJ1-2, is SAVISQKPSRDICQRGTSLTIQCQVDSQVTMMFWYRQQPGQSLTLIATANQGSEATYESGFVIDKFPISRPNLTFSTLTVSNMSPEDSSIYLCSVQSLDSWGGYTFGSGTRLTVV.

This clone was seen just once. The chain carries TRBV5-1 and TRBJ1-3; tentatively, D is TRBD1 (5 bases). Germline CDR1 reads SGHRS; CDR2 reads YFSETQ. Deletions cut 1 base from V and 2 bases from J, with 10 bases between. This CDR3 contains 15 residues. The DNA of the CDR3 is TGCGCCAGCAGCTTGTGGGGGGGAACTGGAAACACCATATATTTT. Amino acid sequence: CASSLWGGTGNTIYF. Complete variable domain (other parts from reference TRBV5-1 and TRBJ1-3): KAGVTQTPRYLIKTRGQQVTLSCSPISGHRSVSWYQQTPGQGLQFLFEYFSETQRNKGNFPGRFSGRQFSNSRSEMNVSTLELGDSALYLCASSLWGGTGNTIYFGEGSWLTVV.

The chain joins TRBV6-4 to TRBJ1-4, with a tentative D call TRBD1 (5 bases). Germline CDR1 is MRHNA and CDR2 is SNTAGT. The CDR3 has 14 residues. V lost 0 bases to trimming and J lost 7 bases, with 9 bases between them. CDR3 sequence (DNA): TGTGCCAGCAGTGACTCGTTGGGGGGTGAAAAACTGTTTTTT. Translated: CASSDSLGGEKLFF.

Written as DNA, the CDR3 is TGTGCCAGCAGCGGGACCGGGACAGGGAGTTACGAGCAGTACTTC. Translated, it gives CASSGTGTGSYEQYF. The rearrangement uses TRBV13 and TRBJ2-7; TRBD1 agrees at 9 bases. In germline, CDR1 is PRHDT, CDR2 FYEKMQ (reference sequence). The CDR3 is 15 amino acids. V shed 5 bases, J shed 4 bases, and the junction held 9 bases outside the gene matches. The full variable domain, its missing parts supplied by reference TRBV13 and TRBJ2-7, is AAGVIQSPRHLIKEKRETATLKCYPIPRHDTVYWYQQGPGQDPQFLISFYEKMQSDKGSIPDRFSAQQFSDYHSELNMSSLELGDSALYFCASSGTGTGSYEQYFGPGTRLTVT.